Listed here is a single T cell receptor beta chain. This clone was detected only a few times. The antigen it recognizes is unknown. No qualities accompany the bases; no much larger clone lies one base away. TCR beta CDR3 regions were sequenced from DNA using the immunoSEQ Assay. In the paper's pipeline: T cell density was computed as TCR beta template counts normalized to usable DNA estimated by amplifying housekeeping genes. Richness was estimated using the preseqR package, with extrapolation to 400,000 templates for PBMC samples and to 120,000 templates for tissue samples. Clonality was calculated as one minus Pielou's evenness. Tissue-enriched TCRs were identified by differential abundance testing using productive amino-acid clonotypes, minimum total count 5 and alpha 0.1. Repertoire overlap between compartments was quantified with the Jaccard Index and Morisita Overlap Index. GLIPH clustered TCR beta CDR3s with public tetramer-defined viral CDR3s; viral motifs required at least three viral sequences plus V-gene enrichment. TCRdb took this table from immuneACCESS and kept in-frame rearrangements with V and J called. Such tables lack part of the clones; where checked against another copy, unresolved V genes explain under half of the gap, and the rest is unexplained. That table furnishes V, J and clone size, whereas the DNA furnished D and trimming. Within this sample are around 14,000 clones, with about 80% of them counted one time only. The ten top clones hold over 4% of the sample.

This entry is derived from a study of T cells in localized non-small cell lung cancer (TCRdb year 2020). Regarding the research as a whole: T cell repertoires of 236 early-stage NSCLC patients were analyzed, with tumors being compared against uninvolved tumor-adjacent lungs. The mean age of the NSCLC patients was less than 70 years, with 130 or so men and about a hundred women. All 240 or so NSCLC patients in the cohort were treatment-naive and had localized lung tumors that were resected. The investigation overall reported the following: Because of the exploratory design, TCR variables were selected using unadjusted p-values without false-discovery rate correction. Higher blood T cell density associated with longer overall survival, while higher adjacent-lung clonality associated with shorter survival. Uninvolved tumor-adjacent lung showed the highest T cell clonality, higher than tumor, which suggests more focused antigenic responses in the uninvolved tumor-adjacent lung. Of the top 100 tumor clones, a median of roughly 53 were detected in paired uninvolved adjacent lung; over 25 were also among that lung's top 100. Because multi-region tumor sequencing was not done, intratumor heterogeneity could not be ruled out.

The germline V gene yields MNHEY for CDR1 and SVGAGI for CDR2. From cysteine to phenylalanine, the CDR3 is 16 amino acids long. Only the CDR3 part of the read is kept: 48 bases, read in frame from the first base. Germline trimming amounts to 0 bases on V and 4 bases on J, with 8 as the count of junction bases outside the gene matches. At diagnosis, peripheral blood, uninvolved tumor-adjacent lung and tumor were collected and were preserved as a mix of fresh-frozen and FFPE material. For TCR repertoire profiling, the blood samples were analyzed as peripheral blood mononuclear cells. This TCR was recovered from an older female donor with stage I squamous cell lung carcinoma. Here the chain combines TRBV6-5 and TRBJ2-5, and TRBD2 aligns with 7 junction nucleotides. The specimen was peripheral blood, collected before any cancer treatment. The CDR3 loop reads CASSYSKLASRETQYF. In nucleotide form, the sequence is TGTGCCAGCAGTTACTCGAAACTAGCGAGTAGAGAGACCCAGTACTTC.